This T cell receptor (beta chain) was documented in a study of shared clonotypes between healthy human individuals (dated by TCRdb to 2019 to 2021). Broadly, across the study: A few men and a couple of women, aged 18 to 49 years, made up the cohort. For each donor, CD4 naive and CD4 memory were each given three plates, CD8 naive was given two plates, and CD8 memory was given one plate. To estimate repertoire size and how much clonotype sharing occurs between individuals, the study deeply sequenced the blood TCR repertoires of several healthy adults. To increase sequencing depth and limit assay-specific biases, TCR repertoire library preparation and sequencing were carried out by different laboratories using diverse techniques. Between about 0.94 and 10 billion PBMCs per donor were obtained by leukapheresis.

Looking up the germline V gene (reference sequence) yields CDR1 MNHNY and CDR2 SVGAGI. The CDR3, from cysteine to phenylalanine, totals 16 residues. Just CDR3 DNA is preserved here, 48 bases in frame from base 1. The V and J ends are trimmed by 4 bases and 5 bases, leaving 18 bases between them. Donors were healthy HIV-negative adults with no recently reported acute infections or vaccinations. All donors were Caucasian adults living in Nashville, Tennessee, USA. CD8 memory samples consisted of magnetically selected CD45RO+ cells combined with CCR7-negative CD45RA+ effector memory (TemRA) cells. After blood collection by leukapheresis, PBMCs were isolated using Ficoll-Histopaque density gradient centrifugation and then cryopreserved in the vapor phase of liquid nitrogen. Analytical flow cytometry was used to check the purity and quantity of each magnetically sorted T cell population. From each sorted fraction, genomic DNA was isolated and quantified by UV absorbance on a Nanodrop 2000c.

Details on this clone: The antigen this receptor binds is unknown. The sample holds no much larger clone one base away, and base qualities are not on file.

Using the deep immunoSEQ assay, multiplex PCR amplified TCR CDR3 regions from genomic DNA. Extracted genomic DNA from each cell subset was spread evenly across all wells of several immunoSEQ 96-well plates, with each plate serving as a replicate. For sorted subsets, approximately 190 ng genomic DNA, equal to about 30,000 T cell genomes, was loaded into each replicate PCR. The purified libraries were quantified using a Qubit 3.0 fluorometer, sized with a Bioanalyzer 2100, and then quantified again using the KAPA Library Quantification kit. A separate single-read 150-cycle Illumina NextSeq 550 flow cell was used to sequence each immunoSEQ 96-well plate. For the original study's pipeline: Because the immunoSEQ output included only junctional sequences and no quality scores, the filtering could not be the same as the filtering used for full-length reads. To assign V/J genes and CDR3, sequences were annotated using PyIR, a Python wrapper for IgBLAST v1.9, with IMGT germline references. Reads were filtered out if the reads had weak V/J assignments (E-value above 1e-6), no CDR3, stop codons, out-of-frame junctions, or ambiguous translated residues. A V3J clonotype was defined by an identical inferred V gene, J gene, and CDR3 amino acid sequence. Percentage overlap between repertoires was computed as shared unique clonotypes divided by the size of the smaller repertoire. RTK rarefaction, the Chao1 estimator, and Recon v2.1 estimates of unobserved clonotypes were used to assess repertoire richness. For all TCRbeta clonotypes obtained by the gDNA method from a handful of donors, generation probabilities were computed with OLGA. TCRdb holds this immuneACCESS table with in-frame rearrangements only. Some clones are missing; in checked studies, unresolved V genes explain under half, and the rest has no known cause. V and J calls plus clone size are reproduced from that table; the DNA served to infer D and trimming. The table for this sample lists more than 550,000 clones; 90% of them were counted only once. The ten largest clones capture 34% of the sample.

What the study reported, not specific to this receptor: Because the study included a small number of donors, the genetic and exposure-history diversity represented was limited. Across four donors, approximately 5% of naive CD4, 3% to 3.5% of naive CD8, around 2.1% of memory CD4, and under 0.45% of memory CD8 clonotypes were shared. Larger estimated clonotype richness was generally found for naive subsets than for memory subsets. Pairwise subsampling indicated that sequencing depth was expected to affect the degree of clonotype sharing among donors. Rarefaction of sorted-subset datasets indicated incomplete sequencing despite the large sequencing depth. Clonotypes shared by all four sorted-subset donors showed higher generation probabilities than non-shared clonotypes. Sampling was restricted to blood, and TCR repertoires in tissue are likely to differ from TCR repertoires in blood.

This receptor chain uses TRBV6-6 and TRBJ1-5; TRBD1 is a weak D gene call, 6 bases matching. This sequence originates from a man between 18 and 29 years old in good health. Some clones in this sample may be carry-over from other donors' samples. Sequenced material: memory CD8+ T cells from PBMCs. The cell subset or site label for this specimen denotes: CD45RO+ cells pooled with CCR7-negative TemRA cells. The DNA sequence is as follows: TGTGCCAGCAGTTGGGGTTTTGGGGGCGCGCATCAGCCCCAGCATTTT. This is translated as CASSWGFGGAHQPQHF.